These 18 T cell receptor beta chains originate from one sample sequenced in a study of cytomegalovirus exposure and HLA in healthy donors. Clones were sequenced by immunoSEQ multiplex PCR, and TCRdb holds only the in-frame ones, with some missing. The sample holds 110,000 to 150,000 clones, around 93% seen once. The sequencing input was PBMCs. The source of these receptors is a man in his late teens or twenties in good health and CMV-seropositive.

The V call is TRBV10-3, the J call TRBJ2-7, with D unresolved. Germline loops: CDR1 ENHRY, CDR2 SYGVKD. CDR3 length equals 12 residues. V was shortened by 4 bases and J by 1 base, with 5 bases between the two germline ends. As DNA, the CDR3 is TGTGCCATCAGTGGACAATCCTACGAGCAGTACTTC. It codes for CAISGQSYEQYF.

The genes are TRBV7-2 and TRBJ2-5, with 8 bases aligning to TRBD2. Germline values: CDR1 SGHTA, CDR2 FQGNSA. Trimming cost V 4 bases and J 2 bases; bases outside gene matches: 3. This CDR3 region has 14 residues. Here the CDR3 reads CASSSGTRQETQYF. The CDR3 nucleotides read TGTGCCAGCAGCTCCGGGACTAGACAAGAGACCCAGTACTTC.

The chain combines TRBV19 with TRBJ1-4, with 9 bases aligning to TRBD1. The germline V gene has CDR1 LNHDA and CDR2 SQIVND (reference sequence). The length of the CDR3 is 13 residues. Trimming cost V 9 bases and J 8 bases; bases outside gene matches: 7. The CDR3 bases are TGTGCCAGCAAGGGACAGGGCTGGGAAAAACTGTTTTTT. Protein: CASKGQGWEKLFF.

This clone came up once. This chain connects TRBV6-1 to TRBJ2-5; D gene ambiguous. V lost 4 bases and J 4 bases, leaving 7 bases between the germline ends. Germline assignment: CDR1 MNHNS and CDR2 SASEGT. The CDR3 covers 12 residues. Here the CDR3 reads CASSASRETQYF. In DNA form, the CDR3 reads TGTGCCAGCAGTGCATCGAGAGAGACCCAGTACTTC.

V usage is TRBV30 and J usage is TRBJ2-7; the D gene is possibly TRBD2 (6 bases). The germline V and J ends were trimmed by 0 bases and 0 bases, with 9 bases remaining between them. CDR1 and CDR2 from the germline V gene are GTSNPN and SVGIG (reference sequence). The CDR3 sequence is 14 residues long. CDR3 sequence: CAWSVGGDSYEQYF. CDR3 nucleotide sequence: TGTGCCTGGAGTGTCGGGGGAGACTCCTACGAGCAGTACTTC. The entire variable domain, with the rest obtained from reference TRBV30 and TRBJ2-7, is as follows: SQTIHQWPATLVQPVGSPLSLECTVEGTSNPNLYWYRQAAGRGLQLLFYSVGIGQISSEVPQNLSASRPQDRQFILSSKKLLLSDSGFYLCAWSVGGDSYEQYFGPGTRLTVT.

The rearrangement joins TRBV10-3 to TRBJ2-1; 7 bases are shared with TRBD2. The CDR3 extends over 11 amino acids. The ends lost 6 bases at V and 7 bases at J; junction bases unmatched: 0. Germline V gene data show CDR1 as ENHRY and CDR2 as SYGVKD. The CDR3 loop is CAIRGGNEQFF. The CDR3 coding sequence is TGTGCCATCAGGGGAGGGAATGAGCAGTTCTTC.

This chain connects TRBV10-3 to TRBJ2-3; TRBD2 agrees at 7 bases. The V gene's germline CDR1 is ENHRY and CDR2 SYGVKD. Trimming removed 0 bases from V and 4 bases from J; junction bases left unmatched: 19. This CDR3 contains 20 residues. The CDR3 protein is CAISESPQLTSGKGPDTQYF. CDR3 coding DNA: TGTGCCATCAGTGAGTCACCCCAACTAACAAGCGGGAAAGGCCCAGATACGCAGTATTTT.

This chain connects TRBV19 to TRBJ1-1; D remains unclear. CDR3 length: 13 amino acids. Trimming removed 5 bases at V and 4 bases at J, with 11 bases between. Per germline, CDR1 LNHDA and CDR2 SQIVND (reference sequence). The CDR3: CASSWGVGTEAFF. The CDR3 DNA reads as TGTGCCAGTAGTTGGGGAGTCGGCACTGAAGCTTTCTTT.

The chain joins TRBV7-9 to TRBJ2-3; 8 bases align to TRBD2. V shed 5 bases and J 10 bases; nucleotides not matched to a gene: 17. Germline lookup yields CDR1 SEHNR and CDR2 FQNEAQ (reference sequence). The CDR3 is 16 amino acids. The CDR3 DNA reads as TGTGCCAGCAGCCCCCCAGAGGGACTAGTGCGGGATGCGCAGTATTTT. Amino acids: CASSPPEGLVRDAQYF.

The gene calls are TRBV5-1 and TRBJ1-2; 9 nucleotides line up with TRBD1. Germline CDR1 SGHRS, CDR2 YFSETQ. The CDR3 has 16 residues. The junction had 11 bases not matched to a gene; V was cut back by 4 bases and J by 4 bases. CDR3 nucleotides: TGCGCCAGCAGCCCATTAACAGGGGGCCGTCTCTATGGCTACACCTTC. Translated, it gives CASSPLTGGRLYGYTF.

This chain connects TRBV21-1 to TRBJ2-3; the DNA was not compared with TRBD1, the D call given in the table. TRBV21-1 has pseudogene status. CDR3 length equals 16 residues. The DNA for the CDR3 is TGTGCCAGCAGTGCTGATGCTACAGTCATGCAAGATACGCAGTATTTT. Translated, it gives CASSADATVMQDTQYF.

The rearrangement links TRBV9 to TRBJ2-5, with D maybe TRBD2 (6 bases). CDR3 size: 18 residues. Trimming stripped 4 bases from V and 1 base from J, with 23 bases between. The V gene's germline CDR1 is SGDLS and CDR2 YYNGEE. CDR3 bases: TGTGCCAGCAGCCACCTTCCTGCCGGTGGGGGGATCCAAGAGACCCAGTACTTC. It yields the protein CASSHLPAGGGIQETQYF.

This chain joins TRBV6-6 and TRBJ2-1, with 7 bases identical to TRBD2. The CDR3 covers 16 residues. Germline V gene data show CDR1 as MNHNY and CDR2 as SVGAGI (reference sequence). V was clipped by 3 bases and J by 2 bases; unmatched bases: 7. Written as DNA, the CDR3 is TGTGCCAGCAGTTATAAGCGGGATAGCCCCTACAATGAGCAGTTCTTC. Amino acid sequence: CASSYKRDSPYNEQFF.

V usage is TRBV7-6 and J usage is TRBJ1-2; D unclear. CDR3 length: 14 amino acids. The V gene's germline CDR1 is SGHVS and CDR2 FNYEAQ. V was pared by 1 base and J by 5 bases, with 11 bases between. CDR3 sequence: CASSLGPRDYGYTF. As DNA, the CDR3 is TGTGCCAGCAGCTTAGGCCCCCGGGATTATGGCTACACCTTC.

The chain couples TRBV6-5 to TRBJ1-2; weak D call: TRBD1 (6 bases). The CDR3 contains 14 residues. Germline loops: CDR1 MNHEY, CDR2 SVGAGI. With 5 bases removed from V and 2 bases from J, the gap between germline ends came to 12 bases. CDR3 coding DNA: TGTGCCAGCAGTGAAACAGGGAAAAACTATGGCTACACCTTC. Translating it yields CASSETGKNYGYTF.

The gene calls are TRBV5-4 and TRBJ2-5, with D perhaps matching TRBD1 (7 bases). Germline V gene lookup returns CDR1 SGHNT and CDR2 YYREEE (reference sequence). This CDR3 has 14 amino acids. Trimming shortened V by 4 bases and J by 2 bases, and 12 bases separated the two germline ends. The DNA for the CDR3 is TGTGCCAGCAGCGTGACAGGGAGGCAAGAGACCCAGTACTTC. Translation: CASSVTGRQETQYF.

The chain couples TRBV18 to TRBJ2-1; weak D call: TRBD2 (6 bases). CDR3 length equals 15 residues. Germline V gives CDR1 KGHSH, CDR2 LQKENI. Trimming took off 3 bases at V and 4 bases at J, with 13 bases between the two ends. The CDR3 sequence is CASSPGLKLYNEQFF. The CDR3 DNA reads TGTGCCAGCTCACCGGGACTCAAATTATACAATGAGCAGTTCTTC.

The CDR3 reads CASSPRNYGYTF. DNA for the CDR3: TGTGCCAGCAGTCCCCGTAACTATGGCTACACCTTC. V is TRBV28 and J is TRBJ1-2; D is ambiguous. The germline V and J ends were trimmed by 5 bases and 1 base, with 5 bases remaining between them. CDR1 MDHEN and CDR2 SYDVKM come from the germline V gene. The CDR3 loop spans 12 amino acids.